This T cell receptor beta chain was sequenced for a study of siplizumab effects on memory and regulatory T cells. As concerns this clone: The antigen is unknown.

Germline V gene data show CDR1 as SQVTM and CDR2 as ANQGSEA. V shed 5 bases and J shed 3 bases, with 11 bases lying between them. The CDR3 loop spans 14 amino acids. Study outcomes and limitations: Siplizumab significantly lowered the alloreactive sequences that could be traced to unstimulated CD4+ memory cells. Naive T cells appeared more diverse than memory cells and seemed to be major alloresponse contributors. Left unconfirmed was the suppressive function of proliferating Tregs from siplizumab cultures.

Per-sample assaying covered roughly 10^5 TCR templates. Here immunoSEQ multiplex PCR was the method, and the copy in TCRdb shows in-frame clones only, minus some. The sample includes under 100,000 clones, just under 95% of them seen just once. The clonotype was recovered from a human donor in good health. Specimen: non-Treg CD4+ T cells sorted from blood. V is TRBV29-1 and J is TRBJ1-6, with D possibly being TRBD1 (6 bases). The CDR3 bases are TGCAGCGTTAGGGAACAGGGCTATAATTCACCCCTCCACTTT. Translation gives CSVREQGYNSPLHF.